The clone carrying this T cell receptor (beta chain) was found once. Its antigen is not identified. With random hexamers, roughly 0.45 to 1 ug RNA was reverse transcribed. TCRdb re-called the immunoSEQ multiplex PCR reads with MiXCR, one entry per CDR3 protein. The data contain about 140,000 distinct CDR3 sequences, 90% to 95% of them singletons. The data are from a study of CD8 T cells in Susac syndrome. Unmatched junction bases numbered 6, after V lost 0 bases and J lost 4 bases. The CDR3 extends over 15 amino acids. As controls, healthy donors matched for age and sex were used. TEMRA cells were FACS-enriched, unlike CD8+ and CD4+ T cells, which were negatively isolated. Study-wide results and caveats: Regarding the TCR sequencing and HLA analysis, the study admitted that a relatively small number of individuals were involved.

This clonotype was sampled from a human donor in good health. The rearrangement links TRBV12-3 or TRBV12-4 to TRBJ2-7; TRBD2 matches 7 bases. The specimen was CD8+ T cells from PBMCs. The CDR3 DNA reads as TGTGCCAGCAGTTTAGCGGGGGGACTATCGTACGAGCAGTACTTC. It yields the protein CASSLAGGLSYEQYF.